This T cell receptor beta chain was documented in a study of T cells in Graves' hyperthyroidism and ophthalmopathy. This clonotype has just a few counts. From RNA transcripts, TCR beta CDR3 regions were amplified. Researchers ran a first-round RT-PCR on the TCR CDR3 using the HTBI primer set. From the multiplex PCR reads, TCRdb called clonotypes with MiXCR, one entry per CDR3 protein. The sample lists 300,000 to 450,000 distinct CDR3 sequences, roughly an eighth occurring once. CDR3 size: 14 residues. With 2 bases removed from V and 4 bases from J, the gap between germline ends came to 12 bases. The receptor was isolated from a woman younger than 35 with Graves' hyperthyroidism. The rearrangement links TRBV12-3 or TRBV12-4 to TRBJ2-7, with unresolved D. Source material: blood. The CDR3 is CASSLTLDGYEQYF. As DNA, the CDR3 is TGTGCCAGCAGTTTAACACTCGACGGGTACGAGCAGTACTTC.